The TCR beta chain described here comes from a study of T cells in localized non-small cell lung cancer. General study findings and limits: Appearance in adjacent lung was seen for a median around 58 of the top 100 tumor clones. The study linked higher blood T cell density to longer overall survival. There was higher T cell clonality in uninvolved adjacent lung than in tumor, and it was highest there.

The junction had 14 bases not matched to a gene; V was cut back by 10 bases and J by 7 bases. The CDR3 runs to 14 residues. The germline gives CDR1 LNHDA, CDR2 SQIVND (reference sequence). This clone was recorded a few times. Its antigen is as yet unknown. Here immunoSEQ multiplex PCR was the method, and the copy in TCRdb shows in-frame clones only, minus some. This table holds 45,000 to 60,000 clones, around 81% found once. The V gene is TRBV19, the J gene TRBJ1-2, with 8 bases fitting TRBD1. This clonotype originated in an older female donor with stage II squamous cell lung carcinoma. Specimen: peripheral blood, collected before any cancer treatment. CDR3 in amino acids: CATSNRGVFGGYTF. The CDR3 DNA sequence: TGTGCCACATCTAACAGGGGGGTCTTTGGTGGCTACACCTTC.